These T cell receptor beta chains were read from a single sample in a study of blood T cell repertoires in COVID-19. Measured with immunoSEQ multiplex PCR; TCRdb has only the in-frame clones, and not every one. The data contain tens of thousands of clones, roughly 90% of them seen just once; the ten biggest clones take up around 10%. Material: peripheral blood. These receptors were collected from a woman over 75 with active COVID-19. Both conserved end residues are part of each CDR3. D genes are given only for firm matches. Some rows mark clone size as missing; the rest say once, few, many or name a class of expanded clone.

d_call clone_size j_call v_call cdr3_aa cdr3_nt
TRBD2 NA TRBJ2-7 TRBV6-6 CASRASGRSYEQYF TGTGCCAGCAGGGCTAGCGGGAGAAGCTACGAGCAGTACTTC
NA NA TRBJ2-1 TRBV12-5 CASGPSLRENEQFF TGTGCTAGTGGTCCATCCCTCAGGGAAAATGAGCAGTTCTTC
TRBD2 NA TRBJ2-1 TRBV4-1 CASSLSSGGASEQFF TGCGCCAGCAGCCTATCTAGCGGGGGGGCCTCTGAGCAGTTCTTC
NA NA TRBJ2-5 TRBV4-1 CASSQEMTAGQETQYF TGCGCCAGCAGCCAAGAAATGACAGCCGGACAAGAGACCCAGTACTTC
TRBD1 NA TRBJ2-5 TRBV5-1 CASSSDRGTGTQYF TGCGCCAGCAGCTCGGACAGGGGGACGGGGACCCAGTACTTC
TRBD2 NA TRBJ2-3 TRBV9 CASRSGGRLTDTQYF TGTGCCAGCAGAAGCGGGGGCCGCCTCACAGATACGCAGTATTTT
NA few TRBJ1-1 TRBV28 CASSLDTEAFF TGTGCCAGCAGTCTAGACACTGAAGCTTTCTTT
TRBD1 few TRBJ1-2 TRBV24-1 CATSDWTGGDYGYTF TGTGCCACCAGTGATTGGACAGGGGGGGACTATGGCTACACCTTC
TRBD1 NA TRBJ2-1 TRBV5-1 CASSLRASGQGYNEQFF TGCGCCAGCAGCTTGCGGGCTTCCGGACAGGGGTACAATGAGCAGTTCTTC
NA NA TRBJ1-1 TRBV11-3 CASSRTGSNTEAFF TGTGCCAGCAGCCGAACAGGGTCGAACACTGAAGCTTTCTTT
TRBD2 NA TRBJ2-3 TRBV5-5 CASSRGLAGGFAGTDTQYF TGTGCCAGCAGCCGGGGACTAGCGGGAGGTTTTGCGGGCACAGATACGCAGTATTTT
TRBD2 NA TRBJ2-1 TRBV7-9 CASSPGLAGDEQFF TGTGCCAGCAGCCCTGGACTAGCGGGAGATGAGCAGTTCTTC